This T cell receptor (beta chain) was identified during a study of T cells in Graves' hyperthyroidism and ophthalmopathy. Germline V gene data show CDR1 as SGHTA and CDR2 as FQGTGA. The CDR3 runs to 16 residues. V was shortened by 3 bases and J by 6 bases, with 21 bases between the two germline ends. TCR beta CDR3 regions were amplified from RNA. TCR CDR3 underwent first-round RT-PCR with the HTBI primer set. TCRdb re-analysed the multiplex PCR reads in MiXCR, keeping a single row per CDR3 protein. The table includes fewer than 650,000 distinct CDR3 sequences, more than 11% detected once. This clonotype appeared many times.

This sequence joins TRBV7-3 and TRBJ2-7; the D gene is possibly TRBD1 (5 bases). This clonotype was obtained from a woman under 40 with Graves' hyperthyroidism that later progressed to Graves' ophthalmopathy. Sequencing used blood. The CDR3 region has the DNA TGTGCCAGCAGCTTCACGCCAACAGGCCTCCTCTCCGAGCAGTACTTC. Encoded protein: CASSFTPTGLLSEQYF.